The 19 T cell receptor beta chains given below trace back to one sample, sequenced in a study of T cells in localized non-small cell lung cancer. Here immunoSEQ multiplex PCR was the method, and the copy in TCRdb shows in-frame clones only, minus some. The sample contains roughly 40,000 clones, more than 85% of which appear only once. Here the sequenced sample was peripheral blood, taken before any cancer treatment. Receptors originate from a man aged 18-49 years with stage I lung adenocarcinoma.

The J gene is TRBJ1-3, the V gene TRBV30; D not certain. This CDR3 has 12 amino acids. Germline CDR1 and CDR2: GTSNPN and SVGIG (reference sequence). Trimming pared 6 bases from V and 0 bases from J, leaving 6 bases between. The CDR3 bases are TGTGCCTGCGGAACCTCTGGAAACACCATATATTTT. Its translation: CACGTSGNTIYF.

This chain joins TRBV14 and TRBJ1-1; possible D gene TRBD1, 5 bases. Trimming took 10 bases from V and 4 from J, leaving 19 bases between them. Looked up from germline, CDR1 is SGHDN and CDR2 is FVKESK. CDR3 length: 14 amino acids. The CDR3 reads CATKRQGLSTEAFF. The CDR3 coding sequence is TGTGCCACCAAAAGGCAGGGCTTAAGCACTGAAGCTTTCTTT.

This rearrangement joins TRBV10-3 to TRBJ2-1; no definite D call. The germline V gene has CDR1 ENHRY and CDR2 SYGVKD. There are 14 residues in the CDR3. V dropped 8 bases and J dropped 1 base, with 12 bases sitting between them. The CDR3 protein is CAILVVGSYNEQFF. The CDR3 DNA reads TGTGCCATCCTTGTAGTAGGGTCCTACAATGAGCAGTTCTTC.

This clone turned up a few times. The chain carries TRBV7-2 and TRBJ2-1; D is uncertain. CDR3 length: 11 amino acids. Germline-derived CDR1 and CDR2 are SGHTA and FQGNSA. Deletions cut 5 bases from V and 10 bases from J, with 9 bases between. DNA of the CDR3: TGTGCCAGCAGCGCTATAAAGGAGCAGTTCTTC. Its translation is CASSAIKEQFF.

This rearrangement joins TRBV6-9 to TRBJ2-3; D possibly corresponds to TRBD2 (6 bases). From germline, CDR1 is MNHGY and CDR2 SVAAGI. V gave up 6 bases and J gave up 5 bases, with 15 bases separating them. The CDR3 loop spans 14 amino acids. The CDR3: CASRGGTSRDTQYF. The CDR3 DNA sequence: TGTGCCAGCAGAGGAGGGACTTCCAGAGATACGCAGTATTTT.

This sequence joins TRBV28 and TRBJ1-3, with 7 bases identical to TRBD1. There are 17 residues in the CDR3. In germline, CDR1 is MDHEN, CDR2 SYDVKM. V lost 5 bases, J lost 4 bases, and 14 bases stayed unmatched. CDR3 bases: TGTGCCAGCAGTCTAGGGGTAGGAACAGGGGCCGGAAACACCATATATTTT. It codes for CASSLGVGTGAGNTIYF.

This clone was counted once. The sample holds other DNA sequences that translate to the same CDR3. This chain connects TRBV5-1 to TRBJ1-1; 8 bases are shared with TRBD1. CDR1 is SGHRS, CDR2 YFSETQ, per germline. J gave up 2 bases and V 7 bases, and 7 bases lay outside the gene matches. This CDR3 region has 14 residues. CDR3 in DNA: TGCGCCAGCTCCAGACAGGGGACTAACACTGAAGCTTTCTTT. Translated: CASSRQGTNTEAFF.

V is TRBV5-6 and J is TRBJ1-6; 7 bases agree with TRBD1. CDR1 and CDR2 (germline): SGHDT, YYEEEE. After removal of 2 bases from V and 4 bases from J, the junction contained 12 bases not matched to a gene. CDR3 length: 18 residues. The CDR3 loop is CASSLWVNWDSYNSPLHF. The CDR3 nucleotides read TGTGCCAGCAGCTTATGGGTAAATTGGGACAGTTATAATTCACCCCTCCACTTT.

This clone has only a few counts. The CDR3 spells CASSFDRAQPQHF. As DNA, the CDR3 is TGTGCCAGCAGCTTCGACAGGGCTCAGCCCCAGCATTTT. The chain has TRBV6-6 and TRBJ1-5; 7 positions agree with TRBD1. The CDR3 has 13 amino acids. After removal of 6 bases from V and 6 bases from J, the junction contained 5 bases not matched to a gene. In germline, CDR1 is MNHNY, CDR2 SVGAGI (reference sequence).

The chain couples TRBV19 to TRBJ1-2; no firm D call. V shed 6 bases and J shed 6 bases, with 11 bases lying between them. CDR3 size: 12 residues. The germline CDR1 and CDR2 sequences are LNHDA and SQIVND (reference sequence). CDR3 in DNA: TGTGCCAGTAGGTCAGAGTTTGATGGCTACACCTTC. This translates into CASRSEFDGYTF.

The rearrangement joins TRBV9 to TRBJ2-5, with D tentatively TRBD1 (6 bases). The CDR3 runs to 14 residues. Germline V gene lookup returns CDR1 SGDLS and CDR2 YYNGEE. The V gene lost 4 bases and the J gene lost 5 bases, with 15 bases spanning the gap. Written as DNA, the CDR3 is TGTGCCAGCAGCTCGAGTGGGACATCGGAGACCCAGTACTTC. This codes for CASSSSGTSETQYF.

The chain recombines TRBV5-4 with TRBJ1-2, with unresolved D. CDR1 and CDR2 (germline): SGHNT, YYREEE (reference sequence). The CDR3 is 14 amino acids. V lost 0 bases, J lost 0 bases, and 6 bases lay in between. CDR3 protein: CASSLGTPNYGYTF. CDR3 sequence (DNA): TGTGCCAGCAGCTTGGGGACTCCTAACTATGGCTACACCTTC.

The V gene is TRBV4-3, the J gene TRBJ1-1, with D possibly TRBD1 on 6 matching bases. The ends were cut back, 2 bases at V and 2 bases at J, with 15 bases in the middle. The length of the CDR3 is 16 residues. The germline gives CDR1 LGHNA, CDR2 YSLEER. The CDR3 nucleotides are TGCGCCAGCAGCCAACAACTCGGACAGCTAAACACTGAAGCTTTCTTT. Protein: CASSQQLGQLNTEAFF.

This clone is a singleton in its sample. The chain is built from TRBV6-4 and TRBJ2-3, with 8 nucleotides matching TRBD1. Germline values: CDR1 MRHNA, CDR2 SNTAGT. Trimming at V came to 5 bases and at J to 6 bases, leaving 7 bases not matched to a gene. The CDR3 is 14 amino acids. For the CDR3, the DNA is TGTGCCAGCAGTCCCGACAGGGGTGGTGATACGCAGTATTTT. Translation: CASSPDRGGDTQYF.

There are a few counts of this clone. V is TRBV19 and J is TRBJ2-7; possible D gene TRBD2, 6 bases. The CDR3 contains 13 residues. Per the germline V gene, CDR1 is LNHDA and CDR2 is SQIVND (reference sequence). V was shortened by 5 bases and J by 3 bases, with 11 bases between the two germline ends. In DNA form, the CDR3 reads TGTGCCAGTAGTTCCGGGGGAGGCTACGAGCAGTACTTC. The encoded protein is CASSSGGGYEQYF. The full variable domain, its missing parts supplied by reference TRBV19 and TRBJ2-7, is DGGITQSPKYLFRKEGQNVTLSCEQNLNHDAMYWYRQDPGQGLRLIYYSQIVNDFQKGDIAEGYSVSREKKESFPLTVTSAQKNPTAFYLCASSSGGGYEQYFGPGTRLTVT.

The chain links TRBV7-2 to TRBJ1-2; D is undetermined. CDR3 length equals 16 residues. V lost 7 bases, J lost 4 bases, and 22 bases lay in between. Per germline, CDR1 SGHTA and CDR2 FQGNSA. The CDR3 sequence is CASNMPNPRKTYGYTF. The CDR3 coding sequence is TGTGCCAGCAACATGCCTAATCCACGAAAGACCTATGGCTACACCTTC.

This chain uses TRBV30 with TRBJ1-6; a weak D match, TRBD1 (6 bases). This CDR3 contains 15 residues. Germline loops: CDR1 GTSNPN, CDR2 SVGIG (reference sequence). V was clipped by 2 bases and J by 4 bases, with 12 bases between them. The CDR3 nucleotides read TGTGCCTGGAGTACGGGACACAGATATAATTCACCCCTCCACTTT. The encoded protein is CAWSTGHRYNSPLHF.

The chain couples TRBV5-1 to TRBJ2-1, with 9 bases lining up with TRBD1. This CDR3 has 15 residues. Germline V gives CDR1 SGHRS, CDR2 YFSETQ. The J segment lost 8 bases and the V segment lost 3 bases, leaving 9 bases of the junction unmatched. The CDR3 DNA sequence: TGCGCCAGCAGCTATACCGGGACAGGGTCCCATGAGCAGTTCTTC. Its translation: CASSYTGTGSHEQFF.

This sequence joins TRBV5-1 and TRBJ1-2, with TRBD1 matching over 9 bases. The CDR3 runs 15 residues. The V and J ends lost 0 bases and 7 bases, in that order; junction bases with no gene match: 7. Per the germline V gene, CDR1 is SGHRS and CDR2 is YFSETQ. CDR3 in DNA: TGCGCCAGCAGCTTGGCCACCGGGACAGGGTCTGGCTACACCTTC. Amino acid sequence: CASSLATGTGSGYTF.